These T cell receptor beta chains were read from a single sample in a study of CD8 T cells in ankylosing spondylitis. TCRdb reanalysed the 5' RACE reads using MiXCR and keeps one entry per CDR3 protein. The sample shows under 250,000 distinct CDR3 sequences, around 10% of them seen only once. The sequencing sample was made of blood, either unsorted or a sorted T cell fraction (not recorded which). Receptor source: a male donor with ankylosing spondylitis or in good health (not recorded which). The CDR3 runs from the conserved cysteine through the conserved F or W. D genes are given only for firm matches. Clone size is not always given. Where it is, it says once, few, many or a class for expanded clones.

TRBJ1-5,many,NA,TRBV20-1,TGCAGTGCTAGGCCAGGGCTTAGCAATCAGCCCCAGCATTTT,CSARPGLSNQPQHF
TRBJ1-1,few,NA,TRBV9,TGTGCCAGCAGCGTAGCTACCCGGGACACTGAAGCTTTCTTT,CASSVATRDTEAFF
TRBJ2-2,many,NA,TRBV5-1,TGCGCCAGCAGCTTGGACTTCCTCGGGGGCGGGGAGCTGTTTTTT,CASSLDFLGGGELFF
TRBJ1-1,many,NA,TRBV20-1,TGCAGTGTCGCGGGACTTACATCACCCGAAGCTTTCTTT,CSVAGLTSPEAFF
TRBJ2-7,NA,NA,TRBV28,TGTGCCAGCCAAGGGCCCCGGGGTCGGTCCTACGAGCAGTACTTC,CASQGPRGRSYEQYF
TRBJ2-1,many,TRBD2,TRBV20-1,TGCAGTGCTAGAGACCTGCATCTAGCGGGAGACTACAATGAGCAGTTCTTC,CSARDLHLAGDYNEQFF
TRBJ2-7,many,NA,TRBV14,TGTGCCAGCAGCCATGGTTTGGCCGGGGAGCAGTACTTC,CASSHGLAGEQYF
TRBJ2-1,many,NA,TRBV4-1,TGCGCCAGCAGCCAAGACAGAGGGGGCTACAATGAGCAGTTCTTC,CASSQDRGGYNEQFF
TRBJ2-7,NA,TRBD2,TRBV20-1,TGCAGTGCTATAGGACTAGCGGGAGTTGGGGCCTACGAGCAGTACTTC,CSAIGLAGVGAYEQYF
TRBJ1-2,NA,NA,TRBV4-1,TGCGCCAGCAGCCAGGGATGGGAAGCTAACTATGGCTACACCTTC,CASSQGWEANYGYTF
TRBJ2-3,many,NA,TRBV5-1,TGCGCCAGCACCAACAGGATGAGCACAGATACGCAGTATTTT,CASTNRMSTDTQYF
TRBJ2-2,few,NA,TRBV3-1,TGTGCCAGCAGCCAAGCGAACGGGGAGCTGTTTTTT,CASSQANGELFF
TRBJ2-7,NA,TRBD1,TRBV28,TGTGCCAGCAGTGAGACAGGGTCCTACGAGGGGCAGTACTTC,CASSETGSYEGQYF
TRBJ2-7,few,TRBD2,TRBV12-3/TRBV12-4,TGTGCCAGCAGGCCACTAGCGGGATCCTACGAGCAGTACTTC,CASRPLAGSYEQYF
TRBJ1-4,NA,NA,TRBV5-1,TGCGCCAGCAGCGATCGGGGGACAACTAATGAAAAACTGTTTTTT,CASSDRGTTNEKLFF
TRBJ1-1,NA,TRBD1,TRBV7-8,TGTGCCAGCAGCTTATGGGACAGGGGGGCGAACACTGAAGCTTTCTTT,CASSLWDRGANTEAFF
TRBJ1-5,few,NA,TRBV7-6,TGTGCCAGCAGCTTAAGGGGAGATCAGCCCCAGCATTTT,CASSLRGDQPQHF
TRBJ1-5,few,TRBD1,TRBV7-7,TGTGCCAGCAGCTCAAACAGGGGAGGTTTTCAGCCCCAGCATTTT,CASSSNRGGFQPQHF